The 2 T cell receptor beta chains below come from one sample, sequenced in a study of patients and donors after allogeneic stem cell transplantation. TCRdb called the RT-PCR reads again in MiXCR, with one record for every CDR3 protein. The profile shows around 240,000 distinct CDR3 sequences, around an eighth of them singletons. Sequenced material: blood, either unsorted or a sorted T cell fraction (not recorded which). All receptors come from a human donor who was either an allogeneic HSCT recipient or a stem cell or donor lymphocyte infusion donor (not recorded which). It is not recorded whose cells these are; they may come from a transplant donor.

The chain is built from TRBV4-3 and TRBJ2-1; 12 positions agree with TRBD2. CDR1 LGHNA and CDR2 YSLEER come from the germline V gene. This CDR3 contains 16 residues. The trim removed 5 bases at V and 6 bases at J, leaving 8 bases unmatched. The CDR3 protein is CASSRTWTSGANEQFF. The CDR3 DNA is TGCGCCAGCAGCAGGACCTGGACTAGCGGGGCCAATGAGCAGTTCTTC.

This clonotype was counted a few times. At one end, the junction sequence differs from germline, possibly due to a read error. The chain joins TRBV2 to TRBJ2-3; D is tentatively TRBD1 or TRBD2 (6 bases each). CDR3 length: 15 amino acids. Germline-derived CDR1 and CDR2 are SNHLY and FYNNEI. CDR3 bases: TGTGCCAGCAGGGAAGGGGGGAGTAGCACAGATACGCAGTATTTT. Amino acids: CASREGGSSTDTQYF.